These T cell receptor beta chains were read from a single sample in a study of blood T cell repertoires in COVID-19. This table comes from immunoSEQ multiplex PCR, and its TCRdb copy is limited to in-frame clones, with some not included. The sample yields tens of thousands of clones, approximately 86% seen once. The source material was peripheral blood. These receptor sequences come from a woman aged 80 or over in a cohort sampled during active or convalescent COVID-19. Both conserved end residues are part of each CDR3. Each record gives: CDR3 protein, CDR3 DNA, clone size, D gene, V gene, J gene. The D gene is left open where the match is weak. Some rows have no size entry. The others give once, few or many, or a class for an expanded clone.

cdr3_aa: CASSLDRGPNEQFF
cdr3_nt: TGTGCCAGCAGTTTAGACAGGGGGCCCAATGAGCAGTTCTTC
clone_size: NA
d_call: TRBD1
v_call: TRBV6-5
j_call: TRBJ2-1

cdr3_aa: CASSQLRLAGLHTGELFF
cdr3_nt: TGCGCCAGCAGCCAATTGCGCCTTGCGGGACTACACACCGGGGAGCTGTTTTTT
clone_size: NA
d_call: TRBD2
v_call: TRBV4-1
j_call: TRBJ2-2

cdr3_aa: CASSLPPGQGNTGELFF
cdr3_nt: TGTGCCAGCAGCTTGCCTCCGGGACAGGGTAACACCGGGGAGCTGTTTTTT
clone_size: NA
d_call: TRBD1
v_call: TRBV5-4
j_call: TRBJ2-2

cdr3_aa: CASSPRVVNTEAFF
cdr3_nt: TGTGCCAGCAGCCCCAGGGTAGTGAACACTGAAGCTTTCTTT
clone_size: NA
d_call: NA
v_call: TRBV7-2
j_call: TRBJ1-1

cdr3_aa: CASSFRVDQPQHF
cdr3_nt: TGTGCCAGCAGTTTCCGAGTAGATCAGCCCCAGCATTTT
clone_size: NA
d_call: NA
v_call: TRBV12-3/TRBV12-4
j_call: TRBJ1-5

cdr3_aa: CASSQGQGYYGYTF
cdr3_nt: TGTGCCAGCTCTCAGGGACAGGGATATTATGGCTACACCTTC
clone_size: NA
d_call: TRBD1
v_call: TRBV18
j_call: TRBJ1-2

cdr3_aa: CASSPTRMGEQFF
cdr3_nt: TGTGCCAGCAGCCCGACTCGGATGGGTGAGCAGTTCTTC
clone_size: NA
d_call: NA
v_call: TRBV27
j_call: TRBJ2-1

cdr3_aa: CASSYFGSQETQYF
cdr3_nt: TGTGCCAGCAGTTACTTTGGGAGTCAAGAGACCCAGTACTTC
clone_size: NA
d_call: NA
v_call: TRBV6-2/TRBV6-3
j_call: TRBJ2-5

cdr3_aa: CASSPSDRGLGGYTF
cdr3_nt: TGTGCCAGCTCACCTTCGGACAGGGGGCTCGGCGGCTACACCTTC
clone_size: few
d_call: TRBD1
v_call: TRBV18
j_call: TRBJ1-2

cdr3_aa: CATSDPTGPGNTIYF
cdr3_nt: TGTGCCACCAGTGATCCGACAGGGCCGGGAAACACCATATATTTT
clone_size: NA
d_call: TRBD1
v_call: TRBV24-1
j_call: TRBJ1-3

cdr3_aa: CASTPGGSHYGYTF
cdr3_nt: TGTGCCAGCACCCCCGGGGGGAGTCACTATGGCTACACCTTC
clone_size: NA
d_call: NA
v_call: TRBV5-8
j_call: TRBJ1-2

cdr3_aa: CASSYSRLAGDIGTDTQYF
cdr3_nt: TGTGCCAGCAGTTACTCAAGGCTAGCGGGAGATATTGGCACAGATACGCAGTATTTT
clone_size: few
d_call: TRBD2
v_call: TRBV6-2/TRBV6-3
j_call: TRBJ2-3

cdr3_aa: CAWSVGLAAGELFF
cdr3_nt: TGTGCCTGGAGTGTTGGACTAGCGGCTGGGGAGCTGTTTTTT
clone_size: NA
d_call: TRBD2
v_call: TRBV30
j_call: TRBJ2-2

cdr3_aa: CATSNFRDRGNEQFF
cdr3_nt: TGTGCCACCAGCAATTTCCGGGACAGGGGTAATGAGCAGTTCTTC
clone_size: once
d_call: TRBD1
v_call: TRBV15
j_call: TRBJ2-1

cdr3_aa: CASSRQQGAGQPQHF
cdr3_nt: TGTGCCAGCAGTCGGCAACAGGGGGCGGGACAGCCCCAGCATTTT
clone_size: NA
d_call: TRBD1
v_call: TRBV6-6
j_call: TRBJ1-5

cdr3_aa: CASSFAGQNIQYF
cdr3_nt: TGTGCCAGCAGTTTTGCGGGGCAAAACATTCAGTACTTC
clone_size: NA
d_call: NA
v_call: TRBV12-3/TRBV12-4
j_call: TRBJ2-4

cdr3_aa: CASSLRTGTTGELFF
cdr3_nt: TGTGCCAGCAGCCTCAGGACAGGGACCACCGGGGAGCTGTTTTTT
clone_size: NA
d_call: TRBD1
v_call: TRBV3-1/TRBV3-2
j_call: TRBJ2-2

cdr3_aa: CAIRQGVNTEAFF
cdr3_nt: TGTGCCATCAGACAGGGGGTGAACACTGAAGCTTTCTTT
clone_size: once
d_call: TRBD1
v_call: TRBV10-3
j_call: TRBJ1-1

cdr3_aa: CASSQGGTSGSRGTQYF
cdr3_nt: TGCGCCAGCAGCCAAGGGGGGACTAGCGGGTCCAGGGGTACGCAGTATTTT
clone_size: NA
d_call: TRBD2
v_call: TRBV4-1
j_call: TRBJ2-3

cdr3_aa: CASSSLSSYNSPLHF
cdr3_nt: TGTGCCAGCAGCTCTCTTAGCTCCTATAATTCACCCCTCCACTTT
clone_size: once
d_call: NA
v_call: TRBV7-9
j_call: TRBJ1-6

cdr3_aa: CASSQEGAAFF
cdr3_nt: TGTGCCAGCAGCCAAGAGGGGGCGGCTTTCTTT
clone_size: NA
d_call: NA
v_call: TRBV14
j_call: TRBJ1-1

cdr3_aa: CASSNGAYGYTF
cdr3_nt: TGCGCCAGCAGCAATGGGGCCTATGGCTACACCTTC
clone_size: NA
d_call: NA
v_call: TRBV5-1
j_call: TRBJ1-2

cdr3_aa: CASSVDLAYNEQFF
cdr3_nt: TGTGCCAGCAGCGTAGATCTAGCCTACAATGAGCAGTTCTTC
clone_size: NA
d_call: NA
v_call: TRBV9
j_call: TRBJ2-1

cdr3_aa: CASSFQVSTDTQYF
cdr3_nt: TGCGCCAGCAGCTTCCAGGTTAGCACAGATACGCAGTATTTT
clone_size: NA
d_call: NA
v_call: TRBV5-1
j_call: TRBJ2-3

cdr3_aa: CSAGTVEKLFF
cdr3_nt: TGCAGTGCTGGGACAGTTGAAAAACTGTTTTTT
clone_size: once
d_call: TRBD1
v_call: TRBV20-1
j_call: TRBJ1-4

cdr3_aa: CASSVREGYGYTF
cdr3_nt: TGTGCCAGCAGTGTCCGGGAAGGATATGGCTACACCTTC
clone_size: NA
d_call: NA
v_call: TRBV27
j_call: TRBJ1-2

cdr3_aa: CASNVWGDSYEQYF
cdr3_nt: TGTGCCAGCAACGTCTGGGGGGACTCCTACGAGCAGTACTTC
clone_size: NA
d_call: NA
v_call: TRBV9
j_call: TRBJ2-7

cdr3_aa: CASSDRDLLNTEAFF
cdr3_nt: TGTGCCAGCAGTGACAGGGATCTCCTGAACACTGAAGCTTTCTTT
clone_size: few
d_call: NA
v_call: TRBV6-1
j_call: TRBJ1-1

cdr3_aa: CASSLGGYEKLFF
cdr3_nt: TGCGCCAGCAGCCTCGGGGGGTACGAAAAACTGTTTTTT
clone_size: NA
d_call: NA
v_call: TRBV5-1
j_call: TRBJ1-4

cdr3_aa: CASIQTPGRQTPSGANVLTF
cdr3_nt: TGTGCCAGCATTCAGACCCCCGGGAGACAAACCCCATCTGGGGCCAACGTCCTGACTTTC
clone_size: NA
d_call: NA
v_call: TRBV11-3
j_call: TRBJ2-6

cdr3_aa: CASQPGHSMNTEAFF
cdr3_nt: TGTGCCAGTCAACCGGGACATTCCATGAACACTGAAGCTTTCTTT
clone_size: NA
d_call: NA
v_call: TRBV19
j_call: TRBJ1-1

cdr3_aa: CASSQDNLAKNIQYF
cdr3_nt: TGCGCCAGCAGCCAAGACAACTTAGCCAAAAACATTCAGTACTTC
clone_size: NA
d_call: NA
v_call: TRBV4-1
j_call: TRBJ2-4

cdr3_aa: CASALGRTDNSPLHF
cdr3_nt: TGTGCCAGCGCCTTAGGGAGGACAGATAATTCACCCCTCCACTTT
clone_size: few
d_call: NA
v_call: TRBV7-6
j_call: TRBJ1-6

cdr3_aa: CASSSGQERSGNTIYF
cdr3_nt: TGTGCCAGCAGCTCCGGACAGGAGCGCTCTGGAAACACCATATATTTT
clone_size: once
d_call: TRBD1
v_call: TRBV5-4
j_call: TRBJ1-3

cdr3_aa: CAISPGTSGTGELFF
cdr3_nt: TGTGCCATCAGCCCCGGGACTAGCGGGACCGGGGAGCTGTTTTTT
clone_size: NA
d_call: TRBD2
v_call: TRBV10-3
j_call: TRBJ2-2

cdr3_aa: CASSIGSSYNEQFF
cdr3_nt: TGTGCCAGTAGTATCGGGAGCTCCTACAATGAGCAGTTCTTC
clone_size: NA
d_call: NA
v_call: TRBV19
j_call: TRBJ2-1

cdr3_aa: CASSSTGATYNEQFF
cdr3_nt: TGTGCCAGCAGCTCTACAGGGGCAACCTACAATGAGCAGTTCTTC
clone_size: NA
d_call: TRBD1
v_call: TRBV5-4
j_call: TRBJ2-1

cdr3_aa: CASSFLDRDQETQYF
cdr3_nt: TGTGCCAGCAGTTTTTTGGACAGGGACCAAGAGACCCAGTACTTC
clone_size: NA
d_call: TRBD1
v_call: TRBV28
j_call: TRBJ2-5

cdr3_aa: CASTSGQFESYTF
cdr3_nt: TGTGCCAGTACCTCGGGACAGTTTGAGAGCTACACCTTC
clone_size: NA
d_call: TRBD1
v_call: TRBV19
j_call: TRBJ1-2